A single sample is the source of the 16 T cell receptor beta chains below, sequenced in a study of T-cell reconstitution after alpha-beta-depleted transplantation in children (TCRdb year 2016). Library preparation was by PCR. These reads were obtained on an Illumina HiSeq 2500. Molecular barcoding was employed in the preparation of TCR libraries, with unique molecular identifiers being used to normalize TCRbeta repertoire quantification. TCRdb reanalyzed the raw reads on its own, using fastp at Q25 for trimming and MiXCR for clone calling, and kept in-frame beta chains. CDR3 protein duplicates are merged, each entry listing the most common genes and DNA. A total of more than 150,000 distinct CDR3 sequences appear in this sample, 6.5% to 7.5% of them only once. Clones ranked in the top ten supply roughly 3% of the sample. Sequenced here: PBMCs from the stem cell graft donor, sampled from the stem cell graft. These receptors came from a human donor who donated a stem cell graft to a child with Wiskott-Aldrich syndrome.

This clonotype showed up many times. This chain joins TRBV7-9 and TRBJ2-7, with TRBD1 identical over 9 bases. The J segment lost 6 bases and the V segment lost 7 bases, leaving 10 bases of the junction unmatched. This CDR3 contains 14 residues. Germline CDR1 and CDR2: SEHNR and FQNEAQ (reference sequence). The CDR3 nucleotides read TGTGCCAGCACCAGCACCGGGACAGGGCTCGAGCAGTACTTC. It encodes CASTSTGTGLEQYF.

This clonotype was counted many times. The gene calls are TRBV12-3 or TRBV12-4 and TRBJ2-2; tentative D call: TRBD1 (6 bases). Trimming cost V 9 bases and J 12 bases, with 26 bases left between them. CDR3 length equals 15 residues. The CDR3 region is CASTPWGTPDLQLFF. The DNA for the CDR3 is TGTGCCAGTACCCCGTGGGGGACACCAGATCTTCAGCTGTTTTTT.

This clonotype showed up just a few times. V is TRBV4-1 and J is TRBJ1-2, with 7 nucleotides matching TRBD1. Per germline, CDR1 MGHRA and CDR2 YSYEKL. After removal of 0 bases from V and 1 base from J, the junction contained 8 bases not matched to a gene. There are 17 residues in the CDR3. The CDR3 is CASSQEGGGGGNYGYTF. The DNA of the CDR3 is TGCGCCAGCAGCCAAGAAGGGGGCGGAGGGGGTAACTATGGCTACACCTTC.

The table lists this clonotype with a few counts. CDR3 coding DNA: TGTGCCACCAGTGATTCTGGAAACACCATATATTTT. Its translation: CATSDSGNTIYF. This chain joins TRBV24-1 and TRBJ1-3; D uncertain. The CDR3 spans 12 residues. Between the trimmed V and J ends, which lost 2 bases and 2 bases, there was a span of 0 bases. Per germline, CDR1 KGHDR and CDR2 SFDVKD.

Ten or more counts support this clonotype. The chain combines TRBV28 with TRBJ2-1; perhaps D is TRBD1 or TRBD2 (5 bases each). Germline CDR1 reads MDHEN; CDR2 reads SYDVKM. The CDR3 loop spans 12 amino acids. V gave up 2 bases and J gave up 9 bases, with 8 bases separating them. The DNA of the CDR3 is TGTGCCAGCAGTTTACGGGACGGTGAGCAGTTCTTC. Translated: CASSLRDGEQFF.

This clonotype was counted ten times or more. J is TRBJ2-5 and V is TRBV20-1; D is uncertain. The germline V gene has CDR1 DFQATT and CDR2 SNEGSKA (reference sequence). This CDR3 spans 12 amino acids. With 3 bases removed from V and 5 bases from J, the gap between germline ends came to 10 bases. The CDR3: CSASPTSETQYF. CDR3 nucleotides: TGCAGTGCTAGTCCCACGTCTGAGACCCAGTACTTC.

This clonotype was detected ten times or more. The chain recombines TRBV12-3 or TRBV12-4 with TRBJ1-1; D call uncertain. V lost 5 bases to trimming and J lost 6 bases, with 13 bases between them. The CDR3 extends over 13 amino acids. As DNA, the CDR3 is TGTGCCAGCAGTAGAGGAGGTATATCTGAAGCTTTCTTT. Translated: CASSRGGISEAFF.

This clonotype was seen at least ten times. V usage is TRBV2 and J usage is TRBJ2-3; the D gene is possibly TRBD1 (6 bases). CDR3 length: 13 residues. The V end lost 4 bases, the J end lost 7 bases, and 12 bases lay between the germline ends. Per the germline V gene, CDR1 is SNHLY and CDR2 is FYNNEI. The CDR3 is CASSVAGAYTQYF. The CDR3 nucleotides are TGTGCCAGCAGTGTGGCAGGGGCCTATACGCAGTATTTT.

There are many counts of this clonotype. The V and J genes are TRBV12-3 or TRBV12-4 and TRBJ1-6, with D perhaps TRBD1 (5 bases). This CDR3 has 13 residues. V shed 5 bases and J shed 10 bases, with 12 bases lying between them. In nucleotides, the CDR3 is TGTGCCAGCAGTCGAATGACAGAGTCACCCCTCCACTTT. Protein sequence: CASSRMTESPLHF.

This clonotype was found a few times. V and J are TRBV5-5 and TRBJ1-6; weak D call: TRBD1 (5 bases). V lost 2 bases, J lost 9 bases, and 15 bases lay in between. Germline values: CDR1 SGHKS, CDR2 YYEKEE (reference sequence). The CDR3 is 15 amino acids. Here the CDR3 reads CASSFSRGSGSPLHF. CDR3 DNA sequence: TGTGCCAGCAGCTTTTCGAGGGGATCCGGTTCACCCCTCCACTTT.

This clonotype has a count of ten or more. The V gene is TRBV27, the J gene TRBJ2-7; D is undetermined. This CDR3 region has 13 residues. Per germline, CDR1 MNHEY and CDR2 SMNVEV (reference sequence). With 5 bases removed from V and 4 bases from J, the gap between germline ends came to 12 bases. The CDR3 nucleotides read TGTGCCAGCAGTGGGTCAGCCCTATACGAGCAGTACTTC. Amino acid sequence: CASSGSALYEQYF.

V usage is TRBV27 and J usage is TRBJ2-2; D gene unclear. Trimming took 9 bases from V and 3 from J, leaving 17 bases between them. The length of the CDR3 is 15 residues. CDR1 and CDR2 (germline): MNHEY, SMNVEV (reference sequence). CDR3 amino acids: CASLKSPSHTGELFF. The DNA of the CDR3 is TGTGCCAGTTTAAAAAGTCCTTCTCACACCGGGGAGCTGTTTTTT.

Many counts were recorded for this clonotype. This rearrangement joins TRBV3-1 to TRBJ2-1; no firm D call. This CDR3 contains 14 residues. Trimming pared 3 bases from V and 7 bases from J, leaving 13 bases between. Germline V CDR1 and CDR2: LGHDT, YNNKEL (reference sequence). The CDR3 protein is CASSQVITKNEQFF. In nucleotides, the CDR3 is TGTGCCAGCAGCCAGGTAATTACCAAGAATGAGCAGTTCTTC.

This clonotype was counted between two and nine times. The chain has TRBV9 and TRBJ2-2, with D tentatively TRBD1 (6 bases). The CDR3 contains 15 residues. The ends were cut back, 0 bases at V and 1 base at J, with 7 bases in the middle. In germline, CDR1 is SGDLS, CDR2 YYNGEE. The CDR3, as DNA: TGTGCCAGCAGCGTAGGGGGGCTGAACACCGGGGAGCTGTTTTTT. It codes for CASSVGGLNTGELFF.

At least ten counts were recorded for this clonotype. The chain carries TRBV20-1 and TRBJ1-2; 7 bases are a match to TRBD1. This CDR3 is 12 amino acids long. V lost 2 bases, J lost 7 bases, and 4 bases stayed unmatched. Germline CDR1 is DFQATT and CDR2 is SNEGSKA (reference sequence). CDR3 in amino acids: CSARQGVRGYTF. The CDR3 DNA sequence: TGCAGTGCTAGACAGGGGGTTCGTGGCTACACCTTC.

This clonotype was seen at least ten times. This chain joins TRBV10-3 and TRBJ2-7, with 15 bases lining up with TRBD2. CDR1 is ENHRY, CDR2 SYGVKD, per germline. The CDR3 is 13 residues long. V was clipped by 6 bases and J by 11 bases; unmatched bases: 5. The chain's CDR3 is CAIRRTSGRVEYF. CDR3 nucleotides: TGTGCCATCAGGAGGACTAGCGGGAGGGTGGAGTACTTC.